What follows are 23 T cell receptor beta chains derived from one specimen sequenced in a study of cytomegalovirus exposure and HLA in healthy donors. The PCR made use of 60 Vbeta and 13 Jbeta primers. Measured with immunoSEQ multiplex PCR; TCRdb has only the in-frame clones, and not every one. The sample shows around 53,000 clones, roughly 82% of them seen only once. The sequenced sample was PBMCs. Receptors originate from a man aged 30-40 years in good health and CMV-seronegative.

CDR3 amino acids: CASSLEGIGTEAFF. The CDR3 coding sequence is TGTGCCAGCAGCCTAGAGGGAATTGGCACTGAAGCTTTCTTT. The V and J genes are TRBV5-4 and TRBJ1-1, with D uncertain. CDR3 length: 14 residues. Germline CDR1 and CDR2: SGHNT and YYREEE (reference sequence). Trimming cost V 4 bases and J 4 bases, with 14 bases left between them.

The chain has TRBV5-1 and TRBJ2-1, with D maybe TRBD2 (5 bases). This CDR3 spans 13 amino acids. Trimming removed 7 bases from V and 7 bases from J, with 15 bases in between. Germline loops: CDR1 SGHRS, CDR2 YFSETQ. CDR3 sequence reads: CASSDPRGNEQFF. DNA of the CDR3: TGCGCCAGCTCAGACCCCCGGGGTAATGAGCAGTTCTTC.

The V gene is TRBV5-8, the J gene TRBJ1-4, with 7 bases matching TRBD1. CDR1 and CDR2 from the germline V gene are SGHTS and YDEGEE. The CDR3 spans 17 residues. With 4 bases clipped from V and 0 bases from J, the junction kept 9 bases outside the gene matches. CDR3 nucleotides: TGTGCCAGCAGCCGGGACAGCCCAGCCTCAACTAATGAAAAACTGTTTTTT. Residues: CASSRDSPASTNEKLFF.

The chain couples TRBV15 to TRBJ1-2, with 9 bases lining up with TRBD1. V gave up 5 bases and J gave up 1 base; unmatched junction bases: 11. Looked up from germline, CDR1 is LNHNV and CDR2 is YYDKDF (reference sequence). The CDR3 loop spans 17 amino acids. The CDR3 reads CATSRSSDRGINYGYTF. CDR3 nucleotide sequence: TGTGCCACCAGCCGATCCTCGGACAGGGGAATTAACTATGGCTACACCTTC.

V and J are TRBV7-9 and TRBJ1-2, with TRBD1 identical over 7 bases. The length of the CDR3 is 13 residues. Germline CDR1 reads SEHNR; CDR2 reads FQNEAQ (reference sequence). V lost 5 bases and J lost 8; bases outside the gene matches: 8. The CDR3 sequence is CASSGTTGKGYTF. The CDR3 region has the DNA TGTGCCAGCAGCGGTACGACAGGGAAGGGCTACACCTTC.

The CDR3 protein is CASSLVRSDTQYF. In nucleotides, the CDR3 is TGTGCCAGCAGCTTAGTGCGTTCAGATACGCAGTATTTT. The chain is built from TRBV11-3 and TRBJ2-3; D uncertain. CDR1 is SGHNT, CDR2 YENEEA, per germline. Trimming shortened V by 1 base and J by 4 bases, and 6 bases separated the two germline ends. This CDR3 is built from 13 residues.

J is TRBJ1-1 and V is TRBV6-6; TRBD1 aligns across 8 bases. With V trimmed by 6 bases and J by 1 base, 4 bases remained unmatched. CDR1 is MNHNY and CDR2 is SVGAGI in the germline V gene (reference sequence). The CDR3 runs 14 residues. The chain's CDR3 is CASSTGTGNTEAFF. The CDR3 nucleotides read TGTGCCAGCAGCACCGGGACAGGGAACACTGAAGCTTTCTTT.

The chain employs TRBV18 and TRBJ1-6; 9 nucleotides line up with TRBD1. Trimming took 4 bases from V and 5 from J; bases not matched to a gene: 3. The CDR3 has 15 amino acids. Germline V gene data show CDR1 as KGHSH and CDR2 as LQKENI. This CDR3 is CASSRRTGDNSPLHF. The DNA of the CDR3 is TGTGCCAGCTCACGACGGACAGGGGATAATTCACCCCTCCACTTT.

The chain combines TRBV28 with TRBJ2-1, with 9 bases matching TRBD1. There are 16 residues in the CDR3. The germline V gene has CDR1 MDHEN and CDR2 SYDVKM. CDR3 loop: CAPQGETGQGYNEQFF. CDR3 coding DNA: TGTGCTCCCCAGGGAGAGACGGGACAGGGCTACAATGAGCAGTTCTTC.

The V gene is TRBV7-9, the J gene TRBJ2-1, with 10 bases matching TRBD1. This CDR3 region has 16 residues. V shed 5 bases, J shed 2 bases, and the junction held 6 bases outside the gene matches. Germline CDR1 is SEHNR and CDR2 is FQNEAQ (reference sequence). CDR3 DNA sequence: TGTGCCAGCAGCACAAGGACAGGGGGGACCTACAATGAGCAGTTCTTC. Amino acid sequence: CASSTRTGGTYNEQFF.

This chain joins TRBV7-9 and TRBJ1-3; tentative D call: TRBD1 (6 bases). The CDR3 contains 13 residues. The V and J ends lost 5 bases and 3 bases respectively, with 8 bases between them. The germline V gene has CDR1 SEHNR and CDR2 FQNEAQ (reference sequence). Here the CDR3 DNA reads TGTGCCAGCAGCCAGGGGTATGGAAACACCATATATTTT. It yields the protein CASSQGYGNTIYF.

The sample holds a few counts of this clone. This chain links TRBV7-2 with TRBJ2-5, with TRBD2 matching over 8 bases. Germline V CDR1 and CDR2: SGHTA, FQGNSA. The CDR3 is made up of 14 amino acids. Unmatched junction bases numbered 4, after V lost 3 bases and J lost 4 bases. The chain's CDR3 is CASSLRREAETQYF. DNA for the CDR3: TGTGCCAGCAGCTTGAGGCGGGAGGCAGAGACCCAGTACTTC.

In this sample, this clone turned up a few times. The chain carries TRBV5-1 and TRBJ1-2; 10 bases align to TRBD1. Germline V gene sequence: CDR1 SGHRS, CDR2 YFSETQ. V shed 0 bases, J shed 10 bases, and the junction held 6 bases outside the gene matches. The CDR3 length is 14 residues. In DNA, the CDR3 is TGCGCCAGCAGCTTGGCCGGGACAGGGGTCGTCTACACCTTC. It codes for CASSLAGTGVVYTF. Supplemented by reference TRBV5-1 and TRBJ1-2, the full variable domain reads KAGVTQTPRYLIKTRGQQVTLSCSPISGHRSVSWYQQTPGQGLQFLFEYFSETQRNKGNFPGRFSGRQFSNSRSEMNVSTLELGDSALYLCASSLAGTGVVYTFGSGTRLTVV.

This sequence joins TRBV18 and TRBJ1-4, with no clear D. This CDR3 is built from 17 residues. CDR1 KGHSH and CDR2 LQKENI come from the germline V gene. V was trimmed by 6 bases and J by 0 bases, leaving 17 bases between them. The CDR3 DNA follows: TGTGCCAGCTCCCTAAGGAACAGCCCTGCAACTAATGAAAAACTGTTTTTT. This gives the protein CASSLRNSPATNEKLFF.

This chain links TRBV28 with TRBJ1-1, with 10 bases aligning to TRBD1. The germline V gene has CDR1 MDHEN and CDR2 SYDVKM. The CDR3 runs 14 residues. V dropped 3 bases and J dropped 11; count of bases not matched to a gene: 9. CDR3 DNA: TGTGCCAGCAGTTTCGGTGGACAGGGGGAGCGGGCTTTCTTT. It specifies CASSFGGQGERAFF.

CDR3 in DNA: TGCGCCAGCAGCCCGAATGGGGCTCCCGATACGCAGTATTTT. It yields the protein CASSPNGAPDTQYF. The chain employs TRBV4-3 and TRBJ2-3, with TRBD1 as a possible D gene (5 bases). The CDR3 sequence is 14 residues long. Germline V lookup: CDR1 LGHNA, CDR2 YSLEER. The ends were cut back, 4 bases at V and 6 bases at J, with 14 bases in the middle.

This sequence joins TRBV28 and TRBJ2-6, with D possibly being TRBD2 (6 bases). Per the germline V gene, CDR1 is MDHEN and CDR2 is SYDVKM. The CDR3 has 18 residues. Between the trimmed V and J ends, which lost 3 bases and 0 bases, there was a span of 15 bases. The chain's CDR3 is CASSLISGHYSGANVLTF. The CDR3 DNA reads TGTGCCAGCAGTTTGATTAGCGGTCATTACTCTGGGGCCAACGTCCTGACTTTC.

The CDR3 DNA reads as TGTGCCAGCAGCACCGGGACTAGCCTAGAGACCCAGTACTTC. This encodes CASSTGTSLETQYF. J is TRBJ2-5 and V is TRBV7-2, with 9 positions matching TRBD2. The V gene end was trimmed by 5 bases and the J gene end by 4 bases; junction bases not matched to a gene: 5. The CDR3 has 14 residues. Germline CDR1 and CDR2: SGHTA and FQGNSA.

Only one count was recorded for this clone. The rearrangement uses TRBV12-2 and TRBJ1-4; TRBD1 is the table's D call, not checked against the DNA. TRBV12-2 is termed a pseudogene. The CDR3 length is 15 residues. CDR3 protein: CASRLLTGINEKLFF. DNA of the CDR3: TGTGCAAGTCGCTTACTGACAGGGATCAATGAAAAACTGTTTTTT.

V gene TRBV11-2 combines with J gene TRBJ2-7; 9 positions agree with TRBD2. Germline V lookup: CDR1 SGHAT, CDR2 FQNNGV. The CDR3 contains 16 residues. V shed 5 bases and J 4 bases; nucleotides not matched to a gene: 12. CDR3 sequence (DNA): TGTGCCAGCAGCCCCTCTTTCGGAGCGGGGGGTTACGAGCAGTACTTC. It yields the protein CASSPSFGAGGYEQYF.

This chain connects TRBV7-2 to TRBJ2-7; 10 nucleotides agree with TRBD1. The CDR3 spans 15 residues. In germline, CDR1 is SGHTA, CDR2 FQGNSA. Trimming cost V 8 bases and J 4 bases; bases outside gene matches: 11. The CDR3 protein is CASLCGTGVWYEQYF. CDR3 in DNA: TGTGCCAGCCTCTGTGGGACAGGGGTTTGGTACGAGCAGTACTTC.

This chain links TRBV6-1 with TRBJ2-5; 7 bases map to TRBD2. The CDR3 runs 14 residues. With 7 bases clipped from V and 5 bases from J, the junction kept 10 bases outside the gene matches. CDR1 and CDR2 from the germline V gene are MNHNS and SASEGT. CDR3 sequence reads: CASNGGRAWETQYF. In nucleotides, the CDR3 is TGTGCCAGCAATGGAGGGAGGGCGTGGGAGACCCAGTACTTC.

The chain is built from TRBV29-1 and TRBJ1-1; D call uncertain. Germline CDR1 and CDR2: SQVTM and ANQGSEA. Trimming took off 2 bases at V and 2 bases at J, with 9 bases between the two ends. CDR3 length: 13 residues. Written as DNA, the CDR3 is TGCAGCGTTGAATTCCGGGGAAACACTGAAGCTTTCTTT. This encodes CSVEFRGNTEAFF.